Each of the 5 T cell receptor beta chains below was sequenced from the same sample in a study of shared clonotypes between healthy human individuals. Assay: immunoSEQ multiplex PCR; the TCRdb copy retains only in-frame clones and omits some. Of some 2,000,000 clones in the sample, more than 90% were seen once. The sequenced sample was naive CD4+ T cells sorted from blood. Described subset: CD45RA+ positively selected. The receptors originated from a man aged 18 to 35 in good health.

V is TRBV5-1 and J is TRBJ1-2; the D gene is possibly TRBD1 (5 bases). Trimming left V 5 bases short and J 7 bases short, with 15 bases between. CDR1 and CDR2 from the germline V gene are SGHRS and YFSETQ. This CDR3 is built from 13 residues. CDR3: CASSLQDTAGYTF. DNA of the CDR3: TGCGCCAGCAGTTTACAGGACACGGCTGGCTACACCTTC.

This chain joins TRBV30 and TRBJ2-3; perhaps D is TRBD1 or TRBD2 (5 bases each). The CDR3 has 14 residues. The V end lost 2 bases, the J end lost 2 bases, and 11 bases lay between the germline ends. The germline V gene encodes CDR1 GTSNPN and CDR2 SVGIG (reference sequence). CDR3 region: CAWSPPGLTDTQYF. CDR3 sequence (DNA): TGTGCCTGGAGTCCGCCGGGGCTCACAGATACGCAGTATTTT.

This chain links TRBV6-1 with TRBJ1-4, with TRBD1 matching 8 bases. Germline V gene lookup returns CDR1 MNHNS and CDR2 SASEGT. V shed 3 bases, J shed 10 bases, and the junction held 4 bases outside the gene matches. This CDR3 has 13 amino acids. The CDR3 sequence: CASSDGQGGKLFF. CDR3 coding DNA: TGTGCCAGCAGTGACGGACAGGGAGGAAAACTGTTTTTT.

The gene calls are TRBV11-2 and TRBJ1-2, with D tentatively TRBD1 (5 bases). The CDR3 contains 13 residues. Trimming took off 5 bases at V and 4 bases at J, with 11 bases between the two ends. Germline V lookup: CDR1 SGHAT, CDR2 FQNNGV. The CDR3: CASSQWGPYGYTF. Here the CDR3 DNA reads TGTGCCAGCAGCCAGTGGGGCCCCTATGGCTACACCTTC.

The chain is built from TRBV6-4 and TRBJ2-3; TRBD2 might be the D (7 bases). CDR3 length equals 14 residues. The germline V gene encodes CDR1 MRHNA and CDR2 SNTAGT. Trimming removed 2 bases from V and 4 bases from J, with 10 bases in between. CDR3 loop: CASSDRGGPDTQYF. The CDR3 DNA sequence: TGTGCCAGCAGTGACAGGGGGGGCCCAGATACGCAGTATTTT.